Listed here are 27 T cell receptor beta chains from one sample, sequenced in a study of cytomegalovirus exposure and HLA in healthy donors. PCR used 60 Vbeta primers and 13 Jbeta primers. TCRdb's copy holds only in-frame clones and misses some; the assay was immunoSEQ multiplex PCR. The data contain some 190,000 clones, approximately 73% of them singletons. The sample comprised PBMCs. These receptors all stem from a woman in her thirties in good health and CMV-seropositive.

This clone has more than one count but fewer than ten. V and J are TRBV10-1 and TRBJ2-5, with 8 bases lining up with TRBD1. The end of the DNA is better explained by TRBJ2-7, so the J call may be wrong. In germline, CDR1 is WNHNN, CDR2 SYGVQD (reference sequence). CDR3 length: 15 amino acids. The CDR3 coding sequence is TGCGCCAGCAGTGAGACCGGGACAGGCTCCTACGAGCAGTACTTC. Protein sequence: CASSETGTGSYEQYF.

The J gene is TRBJ2-3, the V gene TRBV11-3; 12 bases map to TRBD1. With 5 bases clipped from V and 7 bases from J, the junction kept 4 bases outside the gene matches. The CDR3 length is 14 residues. Germline lookup yields CDR1 SGHNT and CDR2 YENEEA. CDR3 sequence reads: CASSGTGGRNTQYF. DNA of the CDR3: TGTGCCAGCAGCGGGACAGGGGGCCGAAATACGCAGTATTTT.

This rearrangement joins TRBV9 to TRBJ1-2, with unresolved D. The CDR3 has 12 amino acids. Deletions cut 3 bases from V and 5 bases from J, with 8 bases between. Looked up from germline, CDR1 is SGDLS and CDR2 is YYNGEE. This chain's CDR3 is CASSGLNYGYTF. The CDR3 region has the DNA TGTGCCAGCAGCGGACTAAATTATGGCTACACCTTC.

The J gene is TRBJ2-3, the V gene TRBV5-1; the match to TRBD2 covers 7 bases. CDR1 SGHRS and CDR2 YFSETQ come from the germline V gene. This CDR3 contains 16 residues. The junction had 10 bases not matched to a gene; V was cut back by 4 bases and J by 2 bases. The CDR3 bases are TGCGCCAGCAGCCCGGGACTAAGGCTGCCCACAGATACGCAGTATTTT. It encodes CASSPGLRLPTDTQYF.

This sequence joins TRBV11-2 and TRBJ2-7; 7 positions match TRBD1. V trimming: 2 bases; J trimming: 4 bases; junction bases outside the gene matches: 8. CDR3 length: 15 residues. The germline V gene encodes CDR1 SGHAT and CDR2 FQNNGV. The CDR3 loop is CASSLHEGAAYEQYF. In nucleotides, the CDR3 is TGTGCCAGCAGCTTACACGAGGGGGCGGCTTACGAGCAGTACTTC.

This clone was observed a handful of times. The rearrangement uses TRBV9 and TRBJ2-5; 8 nucleotides match TRBD2. CDR1 is SGDLS, CDR2 YYNGEE, per germline. With 0 bases clipped from V and 2 bases from J, the junction kept 3 bases outside the gene matches. This CDR3 is 15 amino acids long. CDR3 in amino acids: CASSVAGGLQETQYF. In DNA, the CDR3 is TGTGCCAGCAGCGTAGCGGGGGGGCTGCAAGAGACCCAGTACTTC. The full variable domain, rest sourced from reference TRBV9 and TRBJ2-5, is DSGVTQTPKHLITATGQRVTLRCSPRSGDLSVYWYQQSLDQGLQFLIQYYNGEERAKGNILERFSAQQFPDLHSELNLSSLELGDSALYFCASSVAGGLQETQYFGPGTRLLVL.

This chain joins TRBV6-4 and TRBJ2-1, with 9 nucleotides matching TRBD2. CDR3 length: 16 amino acids. The germline V gene has CDR1 MRHNA and CDR2 SNTAGT. V was clipped by 0 bases and J by 0 bases; unmatched bases: 0. Written as DNA, the CDR3 is TGTGCCAGCAGTGACTCGCGGGGGGGCTCCTACAATGAGCAGTTCTTC. Amino acids: CASSDSRGGSYNEQFF.

V usage is TRBV6-1 and J usage is TRBJ1-1, with no clear D. V was pared by 1 base and J by 6 bases, with 9 bases between. This CDR3 contains 13 residues. Germline V gene data show CDR1 as MNHNS and CDR2 as SASEGT. The CDR3 sequence: CASSEDGSAEAFF. The CDR3 DNA reads as TGTGCCAGCAGTGAAGATGGTTCAGCTGAAGCTTTCTTT.

V is TRBV18 and J is TRBJ2-3; unclear D gene. The CDR3 is made up of 15 amino acids. CDR1 is KGHSH, CDR2 LQKENI, per germline. V dropped 2 bases and J dropped 2 bases, with 11 bases sitting between them. The CDR3 sequence is CASSPEEKATDTQYF. Here the CDR3 DNA reads TGTGCCAGCTCACCAGAGGAGAAGGCCACAGATACGCAGTATTTT.

The chain carries TRBV9 and TRBJ2-7, with TRBD1 matching 7 bases. Germline V gene sequence: CDR1 SGDLS, CDR2 YYNGEE. V dropped 0 bases and J dropped 0; count of bases not matched to a gene: 6. The CDR3 has 16 residues. CDR3 coding DNA: TGTGCCAGCAGCGTAGGGTTGGGGACAGTCTCCTACGAGCAGTACTTC. Its translation: CASSVGLGTVSYEQYF. Full variable domain (missing parts from reference TRBV9 and TRBJ2-7): DSGVTQTPKHLITATGQRVTLRCSPRSGDLSVYWYQQSLDQGLQFLIQYYNGEERAKGNILERFSAQQFPDLHSELNLSSLELGDSALYFCASSVGLGTVSYEQYFGPGTRLTVT.

Points on this clone: Its ends do not fully match the called genes, so a read error is possible. Here the CDR3 reads CGSSLGLAGGWTDTQYF. As DNA, the CDR3 is TGTGGCAGCAGCTTAGGGCTAGCGGGGGGGTGGACAGATACGCAGTATTTT. The chain joins TRBV11-3 to TRBJ2-3; 12 nucleotides match TRBD2. The CDR3 totals 17 residues. Germline V gene data show CDR1 as SGHNT and CDR2 as YENEEA.

This clone was counted once. The rearrangement uses TRBV7-6 and TRBJ2-7; the D gene is possibly TRBD2 (6 bases). CDR1 SGHVS and CDR2 FNYEAQ come from the germline V gene. The CDR3 sequence is 15 residues long. Trimming removed 3 bases from V and 5 bases from J, with 17 bases in between. CDR3 residues: CASSLGRGNGNEQYF. CDR3 DNA sequence: TGTGCCAGCAGCTTGGGGCGGGGTAACGGCAACGAGCAGTACTTC. Using reference TRBV7-6 and TRBJ2-7 for the parts outside the CDR3, the full variable domain is GAGVSQSPRYKVTKRGQDVALRCDPISGHVSLYWYRQALGQGPEFLTYFNYEAQQDKSGLPNDRFSAERPEGSISTLTIQRTEQRDSAMYRCASSLGRGNGNEQYFGPGTRLTVT.

CDR3 sequence (DNA): TGTGCCAGCAGCTTACCAGTGACTAGCCTAGGGGTTACAGATACGCAGTATTTT. This gives the protein CASSLPVTSLGVTDTQYF. The chain couples TRBV7-9 to TRBJ2-3; 7 bases agree with TRBD2. After removal of 2 bases from V and 3 bases from J, the junction contained 14 bases not matched to a gene. CDR3 length equals 18 residues. Germline V gives CDR1 SEHNR, CDR2 FQNEAQ (reference sequence).

The rearrangement uses TRBV19 and TRBJ2-1; the D is unclear. Germline V gene data show CDR1 as LNHDA and CDR2 as SQIVND (reference sequence). The V gene lost 10 bases and the J gene lost 0 bases, with 13 bases spanning the gap. This CDR3 has 14 residues. The CDR3 region is CATSSWSSYNEQFF. Written as DNA, the CDR3 is TGTGCCACCTCCTCTTGGAGCTCCTACAATGAGCAGTTCTTC.

The CDR3 protein is CAWSAQIGDSPLHF. The CDR3 nucleotides are TGTGCCTGGAGTGCACAAATTGGTGATTCACCCCTCCACTTT. The chain carries TRBV30 and TRBJ1-6; D remains unclear. The CDR3 runs to 14 residues. V lost 1 base, J lost 8 bases, and 12 bases lay in between. Germline CDR1 reads GTSNPN; CDR2 reads SVGIG (reference sequence).

V is TRBV6-1 and J is TRBJ2-7; a possible D gene is TRBD2 (7 bases). Germline lookup yields CDR1 MNHNS and CDR2 SASEGT. V dropped 3 bases and J dropped 3 bases, with 12 bases sitting between them. The CDR3 has 14 residues. The CDR3 region has the DNA TGTGCCAGCAGTGAGGGGGGGGGCTACTACGAGCAGTACTTC. Translation gives CASSEGGGYYEQYF.

This clone was picked up a small number of times. V gene TRBV5-5 combines with J gene TRBJ1-1; TRBD1 might be the D (5 bases). Germline assignment: CDR1 SGHKS and CDR2 YYEKEE (reference sequence). This CDR3 contains 14 residues. The germline V and J ends were trimmed by 0 bases and 0 bases, with 6 bases remaining between them. CDR3 DNA: TGTGCCAGCAGCTTGGGACAGATGAACACTGAAGCTTTCTTT. It translates to CASSLGQMNTEAFF.

This rearrangement joins TRBV7-2 to TRBJ2-5, with 7 bases matching TRBD1. The V and J ends lost 5 bases and 5 bases, in that order; junction bases with no gene match: 8. Germline values: CDR1 SGHTA, CDR2 FQGNSA. The CDR3 has 14 residues. The CDR3 DNA sequence: TGTGCCAGCAGCGCCCGACAGGGTGTGGAGACCCAGTACTTC. Translating gives CASSARQGVETQYF.

The V call is TRBV7-6, the J call TRBJ1-2, with 7 bases that match TRBD1. This CDR3 has 13 amino acids. Germline V gene data show CDR1 as SGHVS and CDR2 as FNYEAQ. V lost 5 bases to trimming and J lost 11 bases; unmatched junction nucleotides: 11. The CDR3 loop is CASSLKQGSGYTF. CDR3 in DNA: TGTGCCAGCAGCCTCAAACAGGGGTCGGGATACACCTTC.

The chain employs TRBV7-2 and TRBJ1-1; weak D call: TRBD1 (6 bases). The CDR3 is 11 amino acids. The V and J ends lost 6 bases and 7 bases respectively, with 9 bases between them. From germline, CDR1 is SGHTA and CDR2 FQGNSA. CDR3: CASRIQGEAFF. In nucleotides, the CDR3 is TGTGCCAGCAGGATACAGGGTGAAGCTTTCTTT.

The J gene is TRBJ1-2, the V gene TRBV7-3, with 7 bases matching TRBD1. V lost 2 bases and J lost 5; bases outside the gene matches: 11. The CDR3 is 16 amino acids. Per the germline V gene, CDR1 is SGHTA and CDR2 is FQGTGA. The CDR3: CASSLSPGRGEYGYTF. CDR3 DNA sequence: TGTGCCAGCAGCTTATCCCCGGGCAGGGGGGAATATGGCTACACCTTC.

This sequence joins TRBV7-9 and TRBJ2-5; 9 bases fit TRBD1. J lost 4 bases, V lost 5 bases, and 5 bases had no gene match. CDR3 length: 14 amino acids. CDR1 is SEHNR and CDR2 is FQNEAQ in the germline V gene (reference sequence). CDR3 nucleotides: TGTGCCAGCAGCACCCAGACAGGGGGAGAGACCCAGTACTTC. This encodes CASSTQTGGETQYF.

This rearrangement joins TRBV7-2 to TRBJ2-7, with D possibly TRBD2 on 5 matching bases. With 3 bases removed from V and 2 bases from J, the gap between germline ends came to 8 bases. The germline V gene encodes CDR1 SGHTA and CDR2 FQGNSA. There are 13 residues in the CDR3. The chain's CDR3 is CASSFDGAYEQYF. DNA for the CDR3: TGTGCCAGCAGCTTTGACGGGGCCTACGAGCAGTACTTC.

This chain links TRBV9 with TRBJ2-2; 7 bases map to TRBD1. This CDR3 is 17 amino acids long. Trimming cost V 3 bases and J 5 bases; bases outside gene matches: 13. Germline V CDR1 and CDR2: SGDLS, YYNGEE. Here the CDR3 DNA reads TGTGCCAGCAGCGCGCCCCGACAGGGCCCAAGGACCGGGGAGCTGTTTTTT. Protein sequence: CASSAPRQGPRTGELFF.

The J gene is TRBJ2-7, the V gene TRBV29-1, with 10 bases that match TRBD1. CDR1 is SQVTM, CDR2 ANQGSEA, per germline. Trimming took 6 bases from V and 3 from J; bases not matched to a gene: 8. This CDR3 is built from 14 residues. CDR3 loop: CSVETGTGVYEQYF. The CDR3 DNA is TGCAGCGTCGAAACCGGGACAGGGGTCTACGAGCAGTACTTC.

This clone was detected only once. The chain uses TRBV11-2 and TRBJ2-3; 10 bases match TRBD2. Germline trimming cut 4 bases from V and 5 bases from J; bases unmatched to any gene: 12. CDR3 length: 17 amino acids. Germline values: CDR1 SGHAT, CDR2 FQNNGV. CDR3 DNA: TGTGCCAGCAGCTCTCAACCTGGAGCGGGGGGGGGAGATACGCAGTATTTT. Translating it yields CASSSQPGAGGGDTQYF.

CDR3 sequence reads: CASSLTTGNTEAFF. DNA of the CDR3: TGTGCCAGCAGCTTAACGACAGGGAACACTGAAGCTTTCTTT. The chain couples TRBV7-6 to TRBJ1-1, with D possibly TRBD1 on 6 matching bases. The CDR3 contains 14 residues. Germline CDR1 and CDR2: SGHVS and FNYEAQ. With 2 bases removed from V and 1 base from J, the gap between germline ends came to 8 bases.